The present T cell receptor (beta chain) was sequenced within a study of blood T cells in healthy people across ages. Notes on the study in general: Correlation between TCR beta diversity and naive T cell percentage was strong.

Alongside a J-beta primer mix, a sample-barcoded 5' primer served in a second PCR lasting about 7 to 12 cycles. TCRdb re-called the 5' RACE reads with MiXCR, one entry per CDR3 protein. The table lists approximately 1.5 million distinct CDR3 sequences, about 31% of them singletons. The CDR3 runs to 17 residues. J was trimmed by 6 bases and V by 6 bases; bases with no gene match: 16. Germline V gives CDR1 MNHNS, CDR2 SASEGT. On this clonotype: What it binds is unknown.

The sequence was obtained from a woman aged 30 to 39 in good health. The sample consisted of blood. This rearrangement joins TRBV6-1 to TRBJ1-2; 10 bases match TRBD1. DNA for the CDR3: TGTGCCAGCAGACCAAACCCCGGGACAGGGGAGCAGAATGGCTACACCTTC. It encodes CASRPNPGTGEQNGYTF.